Sequencing of this T cell receptor beta chain was carried out in a study of blood T cell repertoires in COVID-19. The method was immunoSEQ multiplex PCR; TCRdb's version includes in-frame clones alone and lacks a portion of them. Counted here are about 64,000 clones, 78% occurring once; the ten biggest clones make up over 12%. This CDR3 comprises 16 residues. V was clipped by 1 base and J by 5 bases; unmatched bases: 6. CDR1 is SGHDT and CDR2 is YYEEEE in the germline V gene. This clone was recorded only once. This receptor was identified in a man aged 55 to 70 with COVID-19, enrolled during active disease. The J gene is TRBJ2-1, the V gene TRBV5-6, with 10 positions matching TRBD2. The sample was peripheral blood. CDR3 residues: CASSLLAGLANNEQFF. CDR3 bases: TGTGCCAGCAGCTTGTTAGCGGGACTAGCGAACAATGAGCAGTTCTTC.